This T cell receptor beta chain is from a study of T-cell reconstitution after alpha-beta-depleted transplantation in children. Unique molecular identifiers were incorporated during preparation of the TCRbeta library. TCRdb re-analysed the PCR reads in MiXCR, keeping a single row per CDR3 protein. The sample consists of more than 250,000 distinct CDR3 sequences, around 9.6% of them appearing once. Trimming took off 6 bases at V and 2 bases at J, with 14 bases between the two ends. In germline, CDR1 is MNHEY, CDR2 SMNVEV (reference sequence). The CDR3 runs to 14 residues. This receptor was taken from a human donor who donated a stem cell graft to a child with SCID. Sequenced here: PBMCs from the stem cell graft donor, sampled from the stem cell graft. The V and J genes are TRBV27 and TRBJ2-7, with D perhaps TRBD1 or TRBD2 (5 bases each). CDR3 nucleotides: TGTGCCAGCAGATCACCGGGACGGACCTACGAGCAGTACTTC. This translates into CASRSPGRTYEQYF.